These 17 T cell receptor beta chains share one sample of origin, sequenced in a study of T-cell reconstitution after alpha-beta-depleted transplantation in children. Library preparation (for TCRbeta) was performed with unique molecular identifiers. MiXCR, applied by TCRdb to the PCR reads, yields one record per CDR3 protein. Seen here are approximately 85,000 distinct CDR3 sequences, about 14% observed once, and the top ten hold around 20%. The sequencing used PBMCs, mostly from graft donor cells, collected 180 days after TCRalphabeta/CD19-depleted stem cell transplant. The origin of the receptors is a male patient between 2 and 10 years old who had a stem cell transplant for acute lymphoblastic leukemia, so the T cells may come from the graft donor.

The chain couples TRBV7-2 to TRBJ1-2, with unresolved D. The germline V gene has CDR1 SGHTA and CDR2 FQGNSA. V was shortened by 5 bases and J by 0 bases, with 10 bases between the two germline ends. The CDR3 runs to 14 residues. The CDR3 protein is CASSVTGTNYGYTF. Here the CDR3 DNA reads TGTGCCAGCAGCGTGACCGGTACTAACTATGGCTACACCTTC.

The chain employs TRBV18 and TRBJ1-2; TRBD1 matches at 7 bases. The V segment lost 3 bases and the J segment 1 base; nucleotides outside the gene matches: 5. There are 15 residues in the CDR3. The germline V gene encodes CDR1 KGHSH and CDR2 LQKENI. The CDR3 DNA follows: TGTGCCAGCTCACCCGGGACAGACAATAACTATGGCTACACCTTC. Its translation is CASSPGTDNNYGYTF.

This clonotype turned up a few times. The CDR3 DNA is TGTGCCAGCAGCTTCAATCCAGTACCCACCTCCTACAATGAGCAGTTCTTC. The encoded protein is CASSFNPVPTSYNEQFF. This chain links TRBV11-2 with TRBJ2-1, with no clear D. This CDR3 has 17 amino acids. The germline V and J ends were trimmed by 3 bases and 0 bases, with 15 bases remaining between them. CDR1 and CDR2 from the germline V gene are SGHAT and FQNNGV.

This clonotype was picked up a small number of times. The chain uses TRBV5-1 and TRBJ2-3; D perhaps matches TRBD1 (6 bases). The CDR3 totals 13 residues. CDR1 is SGHRS, CDR2 YFSETQ, per germline. V was shortened by 4 bases and J by 4 bases, with 10 bases between the two germline ends. CDR3 amino acids: CASSRGSADTQYF. DNA of the CDR3: TGCGCCAGCAGCAGGGGGTCGGCAGATACGCAGTATTTT.

In its sample, this clonotype was seen a few times. V gene TRBV6-5 combines with J gene TRBJ1-2; no firm D call. CDR3 length equals 14 residues. Germline values: CDR1 MNHEY, CDR2 SVGAGI. V was trimmed by 2 bases and J by 6 bases, leaving 13 bases between them. CDR3 DNA: TGTGCCAGCAGTTACCCGGACGGGCTAAATGGCTACACCTTC. Translated: CASSYPDGLNGYTF.

This clonotype was observed a handful of times. V and J are TRBV20-1 and TRBJ2-7; TRBD1 aligns across 7 bases. Per the germline V gene, CDR1 is DFQATT and CDR2 is SNEGSKA (reference sequence). This CDR3 has 14 amino acids. The junction had 5 bases not matched to a gene; V was cut back by 1 base and J by 2 bases. CDR3 sequence reads: CSARVRDRAYEQYF. Written as DNA, the CDR3 is TGCAGTGCTAGAGTCCGGGACAGAGCCTACGAGCAGTACTTC.

DNA of the CDR3: TGCGCCAGCAGGCATCGACAGGGATGCACCGGGGAGCTGTTTTTT. It encodes CASRHRQGCTGELFF. The chain employs TRBV23-1 and TRBJ2-2; 7 positions agree with TRBD1. TRBV23-1 is given ORF status, its function remaining uncertain. V lost 6 bases to trimming and J lost 4 bases; unmatched junction nucleotides: 8. The CDR3 totals 15 residues.

This clonotype was counted only a few times. The gene calls are TRBV19 and TRBJ2-1; 14 positions agree with TRBD2. Germline CDR1 LNHDA, CDR2 SQIVND (reference sequence). The junction had 1 base not matched to a gene; V was cut back by 6 bases and J by 6 bases. The CDR3 is 14 residues long. CDR3 sequence: CASRGLAGVNEQFF. The CDR3 DNA sequence: TGTGCCAGTAGGGGACTAGCGGGAGTCAATGAGCAGTTCTTC. Using reference TRBV19 and TRBJ2-1 for the parts outside the CDR3, the full variable domain is DGGITQSPKYLFRKEGQNVTLSCEQNLNHDAMYWYRQDPGQGLRLIYYSQIVNDFQKGDIAEGYSVSREKKESFPLTVTSAQKNPTAFYLCASRGLAGVNEQFFGPGTRLTVL.

The CDR3 loop reads CASSQALTGETQYF. The DNA for the CDR3 is TGTGCCAGCAGTCAGGCGCTCACAGGGGAGACCCAGTACTTC. V gene TRBV7-8 combines with J gene TRBJ2-5; possibly TRBD1 for D (6 bases). Between the trimmed V and J ends, which lost 6 bases and 5 bases, there was a span of 16 bases. The CDR3 sequence is 14 residues long. CDR1 and CDR2 from the germline V gene are SGHVS and FQNEAQ.

The chain links TRBV4-1 to TRBJ1-1; D is unclear. The CDR3 is 13 residues long. Trimming left V 0 bases short and J 8 bases short, with 10 bases between. Germline V lookup: CDR1 MGHRA, CDR2 YSYEKL. CDR3 amino acids: CASSQDRPWEAFF. CDR3 bases: TGCGCCAGCAGCCAAGATAGGCCCTGGGAAGCTTTCTTT.

This clonotype was recorded at least ten times. The rearrangement links TRBV6-5 to TRBJ1-2; D call uncertain. The ends were cut back, 2 bases at V and 5 bases at J, with 18 bases in the middle. The CDR3 is 16 amino acids. The V gene's germline CDR1 is MNHEY and CDR2 SVGAGI. The CDR3 loop is CASSYPDPDGGYGYTF. The CDR3 region has the DNA TGTGCCAGCAGTTACCCGGACCCGGACGGAGGTTATGGCTACACCTTC.

This chain links TRBV5-1 with TRBJ1-5; possible D gene TRBD1, 5 bases. Trimming removed 3 bases at V and 7 bases at J, with 17 bases between. CDR3 length equals 15 residues. Germline CDR1 and CDR2: SGHRS and YFSETQ. This CDR3 reads CASSSSGGAGQPQHF. CDR3 nucleotide sequence: TGCGCCAGCAGCTCCTCCGGGGGAGCGGGCCAGCCCCAGCATTTT.

This clonotype has a count of ten or more. The chain carries TRBV5-1 and TRBJ2-5; unclear D gene. CDR1 and CDR2 (germline): SGHRS, YFSETQ. V was pared by 4 bases and J by 6 bases, with 7 bases between. The CDR3 length is 11 residues. CDR3 sequence (DNA): TGCGCCAGCAGCAAAGAACAGACCCAGTACTTC. This translates into CASSKEQTQYF.

As for this clonotype: This may arise from a read error, as a much more abundant clone is one base away. It is likely a read error, because the conserved phenylalanine at the end of the CDR3 is missing. J is TRBJ1-2 and V is TRBV20-1; 7 bases are shared with TRBD1. The V gene end was trimmed by 6 bases and the J gene end by 4 bases; junction bases not matched to a gene: 8. The CDR3 length is 13 residues. Germline CDR1 and CDR2: DFQATT and SNEGSKA (reference sequence). The CDR3 DNA reads TGCAGTGCGAAGACAGGGTTCGTCTATGGCTACACCTCC. The encoded protein is CSAKTGFVYGYTS.

This clonotype turned up a few times. The genes are TRBV28 and TRBJ1-1; tentatively, D is TRBD1 (6 bases). V lost 3 bases, J lost 1 base, and 12 bases lay in between. Germline V gives CDR1 MDHEN, CDR2 SYDVKM. The CDR3 runs 15 residues. The CDR3 loop is CASSLFSRGNTEAFF. CDR3 bases: TGTGCCAGCAGTTTGTTCTCCAGGGGGAACACTGAAGCTTTCTTT.

The chain recombines TRBV7-6 with TRBJ2-7; 8 nucleotides agree with TRBD1. CDR1 is SGHVS and CDR2 is FNYEAQ in the germline V gene. The CDR3 has 14 amino acids. Trimming cost V 5 bases and J 4 bases; bases outside gene matches: 7. CDR3 in DNA: TGTGCCAGCAGCCCGAACAGGGGGATGTACGAGCAGTACTTC. This translates into CASSPNRGMYEQYF. Full variable domain (missing parts from reference TRBV7-6 and TRBJ2-7): GAGVSQSPRYKVTKRGQDVALRCDPISGHVSLYWYRQALGQGPEFLTYFNYEAQQDKSGLPNDRFSAERPEGSISTLTIQRTEQRDSAMYRCASSPNRGMYEQYFGPGTRLTVT.

Note on this clonotype: Germline is not matched at one junction end, which may reflect a read error. The V call is TRBV25-1, the J call TRBJ1-2; TRBD1 matches at 11 bases. The CDR3 has 14 residues. Germline V gene sequence: CDR1 MGHDK, CDR2 SYGVNS. The CDR3 DNA reads TGTGCCAGCAGTCGGACAGGGGGCAACTATGGCGACACCTTC. Its protein is CASSRTGGNYGDTF.